This record looks at one T cell receptor beta chain sequence and its context. TCRdb recomputed calls from the reads with MiXCR, one row per CDR3 protein. There are 200,000 to 250,000 distinct CDR3 sequences in the sample; around 6.2% occur only once, and 5.5% to 6.5% lies in the top ten. The data originate from a study of T cell repertoires in cytomegalovirus infection. Between the trimmed V and J ends, which lost 1 base and 10 bases, there was a span of 17 bases. Looked up from germline, CDR1 is SGHTA and CDR2 is FQGNSA. The length of the CDR3 is 16 residues. The chain is built from TRBV7-2 and TRBJ1-6; a possible D gene is TRBD1 (6 bases). The sample taken for sequencing was PBMCs. The TCR sequence derives from a human donor in good health (CMV status not recorded). Some clones in this sample may be carry-over from other donors' samples. Here the CDR3 reads CASSLEGGTRLSPLHF. The CDR3 DNA reads TGTGCCAGCAGCTTAGAGGGGGGCACCCGATTATCACCCCTCCACTTT.